This entry lists 18 T cell receptor beta chains sequenced from one sample in a study of CD8 T cells in ankylosing spondylitis. General study points: Several highly homologous variants made up a TCR beta motif, and this motif appeared characteristic of ankylosing spondylitis blood.

TCRdb used MiXCR to reprocess the 5' RACE reads, holding one entry per CDR3 protein. The table includes roughly 700,000 distinct CDR3 sequences, 15% to 20% detected once. Their antigens remain unidentified. The specimen was blood, either unsorted or a sorted T cell fraction (not recorded which). All receptors come from a male donor with ankylosing spondylitis.

This clonotype has just a few counts. V and J are TRBV12-3 or TRBV12-4 and TRBJ2-1; TRBD1 is a possible D gene (5 bases). V lost 0 bases and J lost 9, with 15 bases in between. CDR3 length: 15 residues. CDR3 region: CASSLASLSQGEQFF. CDR3 bases: TGTGCCAGCAGTTTAGCCAGCCTCAGTCAGGGTGAGCAGTTCTTC.

This clonotype was seen a few times. The chain recombines TRBV12-3 or TRBV12-4 with TRBJ1-6, with TRBD1 matching 7 bases. Losses at the gene ends were 6 bases for V and 7 bases for J; bases not matched to a gene: 3. The CDR3 runs 13 residues. CDR3 bases: TGTGCCAGCAGGCCGGGACAGAATTCACCCCTCCACTTT. It yields the protein CASRPGQNSPLHF.

This clonotype has just a few counts. This rearrangement joins TRBV7-9 to TRBJ2-5; D is ambiguous. Trimming stripped 2 bases from V and 0 bases from J, with 7 bases between. Germline CDR1 is SEHNR and CDR2 is FQNEAQ (reference sequence). The CDR3 is 14 residues long. CDR3 sequence: CASSLSLDQETQYF. CDR3 DNA: TGTGCCAGCAGCTTAAGTCTAGACCAAGAGACCCAGTACTTC.

The chain carries TRBV24-1 and TRBJ2-2; tentatively, D is TRBD2 (5 bases). Trimming pared 5 bases from V and 7 bases from J, leaving 10 bases between. The CDR3 spans 13 residues. CDR1 and CDR2 (germline): KGHDR, SFDVKD. Written as DNA, the CDR3 is TGTGCCACCAGTGCCATACGGGACGGGGAGCTGTTTTTT. Protein: CATSAIRDGELFF.

The chain couples TRBV6-2 or TRBV6-3 to TRBJ2-2; 11 bases match TRBD1. The CDR3 contains 14 residues. Germline lookup yields CDR1 MNHEY and CDR2 SVGEGT. Trimming removed 7 bases from V and 4 bases from J; junction bases left unmatched: 2. The CDR3 loop reads CASKGQGVTGELFF. The CDR3 DNA reads TGTGCCAGCAAGGGACAGGGGGTCACCGGGGAGCTGTTTTTT.

This clonotype showed up just a few times. The chain joins TRBV28 to TRBJ2-7; 7 bases match TRBD2. V lost 3 bases to trimming and J lost 6 bases; unmatched junction nucleotides: 8. CDR3 size: 14 residues. Germline V gene lookup returns CDR1 MDHEN and CDR2 SYDVKM. CDR3 in DNA: TGTGCCAGCAGTTTGACCAGCGGGAAGAGCGAGCAGTACTTC. Translating it yields CASSLTSGKSEQYF. The whole variable domain, remainder taken from reference TRBV28 and TRBJ2-7, is DVKVTQSSRYLVKRTGEKVFLECVQDMDHENMFWYRQDPGLGLRLIYFSYDVKMKEKGDIPEGYSVSREKKERFSLILESASTNQTSMYLCASSLTSGKSEQYFGPGTRLTVT.

This chain uses TRBV11-2 with TRBJ1-4; 8 bases fit TRBD1. The V segment lost 1 base and the J segment 6 bases; nucleotides outside the gene matches: 4. The V gene's germline CDR1 is SGHAT and CDR2 FQNNGV. CDR3 length: 15 amino acids. CDR3 sequence: CASSLVMTGDEKLFF. The DNA of the CDR3 is TGTGCCAGCAGCTTAGTTATGACAGGGGATGAAAAACTGTTTTTT.

This clonotype has a count of ten or more. The chain recombines TRBV12-3 or TRBV12-4 with TRBJ1-6; D is unresolved. V lost 3 bases, J lost 2 bases, and 5 bases lay in between. This CDR3 has 14 amino acids. CDR3 nucleotide sequence: TGTGCCAGCAGTTTGGAGGCCTATAATTCACCCCTCCACTTT. This gives the protein CASSLEAYNSPLHF.

This clonotype has just a few counts. The chain couples TRBV4-1 to TRBJ1-2, with D unclear. V was clipped by 3 bases and J by 4 bases, with 18 bases between them. Looked up from germline, CDR1 is MGHRA and CDR2 is YSYEKL. The CDR3 is 16 residues long. CDR3 amino acids: CASSQSYTPKSYGYTF. The CDR3 nucleotides are TGCGCCAGCAGCCAGTCCTATACCCCCAAAAGCTATGGCTACACCTTC.

The chain employs TRBV20-1 and TRBJ2-1, with D unresolved. The germline CDR1 and CDR2 sequences are DFQATT and SNEGSKA (reference sequence). The CDR3 loop spans 11 amino acids. The V and J ends lost 5 bases and 9 bases respectively, with 11 bases between them. In nucleotides, the CDR3 is TGCAGTGCTGCCCCTGAAGGTGAGCAGTTCTTC. This sequence encodes CSAAPEGEQFF.

This clonotype was seen only a few times. This sequence joins TRBV29-1 and TRBJ1-1; no definite D call. Germline-derived CDR1 and CDR2 are SQVTM and ANQGSEA. The length of the CDR3 is 12 residues. The chain's CDR3 is CSPRSLDTEAFF. In nucleotides, the CDR3 is TGCAGTCCTCGGAGTCTGGACACTGAAGCTTTCTTT. The full variable domain, in which reference TRBV29-1 and TRBJ1-1 provide the parts outside the CDR3, is SAVISQKPSRDICQRGTSLTIQCQVDSQVTMMFWYRQQPGQSLTLIATANQGSEATYESGFVIDKFPISRPNLTFSTLTVSNMSPEDSSIYLCSPRSLDTEAFFGQGTRLTVV.

This clonotype was counted between two and nine times. The J gene is TRBJ1-6, the V gene TRBV2; no clear D gene. This CDR3 region has 15 residues. Germline values: CDR1 SNHLY, CDR2 FYNNEI. Between the trimmed V and J ends, which lost 6 bases and 8 bases, there was a span of 17 bases. The CDR3 loop is CASSTREMSDSPLHF. CDR3 bases: TGTGCCAGCAGCACAAGGGAGATGAGTGATTCACCCCTCCACTTT.

Remarks on this clonotype: The conserved final phenylalanine or tryptophan is absent from the CDR3, which likely points to a read error. The chain combines TRBV4-2 with TRBJ1-2; D ambiguous. The length of the CDR3 is 14 residues. V lost 1 base and J 4 bases, leaving 10 bases between the germline ends. Germline CDR1 and CDR2: LGHNA and YNFKEQ. The CDR3 nucleotides read TGTGCCAGCAGCCAAGTAATCGGCGGCTATGGCTACACCTTA. As protein: CASSQVIGGYGYTL.

This clonotype was observed a few times. The chain couples TRBV12-3 or TRBV12-4 to TRBJ2-7; 8 bases agree with TRBD2. Germline trimming cut 8 bases from V and 0 bases from J; bases unmatched to any gene: 6. This CDR3 is built from 14 residues. The CDR3 sequence: CASQRGGNSYEQYF. CDR3 DNA sequence: TGTGCCAGCCAACGGGGGGGCAACTCCTACGAGCAGTACTTC.

This clonotype came up a few times. This chain connects TRBV11-2 to TRBJ2-3, with 10 bases aligning to TRBD2. V lost 4 bases and J lost 0; bases outside the gene matches: 13. CDR1 is SGHAT, CDR2 FQNNGV, per germline. The CDR3 consists of 19 residues. The CDR3 loop reads CASSSDPPGLAASTDTQYF. In nucleotides, the CDR3 is TGTGCCAGCAGCTCAGACCCACCAGGACTAGCGGCAAGCACAGATACGCAGTATTTT.

V is TRBV28 and J is TRBJ1-5; D may be TRBD1 (5 bases). V shed 5 bases and J shed 0 bases, with 23 bases lying between them. The CDR3 covers 19 residues. Germline-derived CDR1 and CDR2 are MDHEN and SYDVKM. The CDR3 sequence is CASSPPGGAGWYSNQPQHF. CDR3 bases: TGTGCCAGCAGTCCCCCGGGCGGGGCTGGATGGTATAGCAATCAGCCCCAGCATTTT.

In this sample, this clonotype turned up a few times. This chain links TRBV7-2 with TRBJ2-3; D is perhaps TRBD1 (5 bases). V was clipped by 5 bases and J by 5 bases, with 14 bases between them. This CDR3 is built from 14 residues. CDR1 and CDR2 (germline): SGHTA, FQGNSA. Here the CDR3 reads CASSPNWGGDTQYF. Here the CDR3 DNA reads TGTGCCAGCAGCCCGAACTGGGGCGGAGATACGCAGTATTTT. The full variable domain, in which reference TRBV7-2 and TRBJ2-3 provide the parts outside the CDR3, is GAGVSQSPSNKVTEKGKDVELRCDPISGHTALYWYRQSLGQGLEFLIYFQGNSAPDKSGLPSDRFSAERTGGSVSTLTIQRTQQEDSAVYLCASSPNWGGDTQYFGPGTRLTVL.

V and J are TRBV29-1 and TRBJ1-6; D gene ambiguous. CDR3 length: 14 amino acids. Trimming cost V 4 bases and J 11 bases, with 18 bases left between them. Germline V gene sequence: CDR1 SQVTM, CDR2 ANQGSEA. The CDR3 nucleotides read TGCAGCGTTGCCGAGGAGGGCGTAAATACACCCCTCCACTTT. Its translation: CSVAEEGVNTPLHF. The full variable domain, in which reference TRBV29-1 and TRBJ1-6 provide the parts outside the CDR3, is SAVISQKPSRDICQRGTSLTIQCQVDSQVTMMFWYRQQPGQSLTLIATANQGSEATYESGFVIDKFPISRPNLTFSTLTVSNMSPEDSSIYLCSVAEEGVNTPLHFGNGTRLTVT.